The T cell receptor beta chain under discussion was sequenced for a study of T cell changes during pregnancy in multiple sclerosis. Only in-frame clones appear in the TCRdb table, and some are missing; sequencing was by immunoSEQ multiplex PCR. The sample gives about 30,000 clones, around 93% of which show up once; around 0.44% is in the top ten. Looked up from germline, CDR1 is MNHEY and CDR2 is SMNVEV (reference sequence). The V and J ends lost 3 bases and 5 bases respectively, with 9 bases between them. This CDR3 is built from 13 residues. The sample consisted of CD4+ T cells from peripheral blood mononuclear cells, taken after pregnancy. The sequence derives from a female donor with multiple sclerosis, enrolled in a pregnancy study. This rearrangement joins TRBV27 to TRBJ2-3, with D hard to call. The CDR3 spells CASSFTYRDTQYF. CDR3 nucleotide sequence: TGTGCCAGCAGTTTCACCTACAGAGATACGCAGTATTTT.